The rows below give T cell receptor beta chains drawn from one sample of a study of blood T cell repertoires in COVID-19. TCRdb's table, derived via immunoSEQ multiplex PCR, lists solely in-frame clones and lacks some. Among about 100,000 clones listed, about 89% were seen once. Material: peripheral blood. The receptors were gathered from a man between 60 and 75 years old with acute or convalescent COVID-19. CDR3s include the opening cysteine and the closing phenylalanine or tryptophan. The D gene is left open where the match is weak. A row's size may be missing; if present it is once, few, many or a size class.

TRBJ2-3	.	.	TRBV28	CASSFSWPPRSGGSDTQYF	TGTGCCAGCAGTTTCAGTTGGCCGCCTCGATCGGGGGGCTCAGATACGCAGTATTTT
TRBJ2-1	.	.	TRBV11-1	CASSHLQGSGEQFF	TGTGCCAGCAGCCATCTACAGGGAAGTGGCGAGCAGTTCTTC
TRBJ2-5	.	.	TRBV28	CASSLGSQETQYF	TGTGCCAGCAGTTTGGGCAGTCAAGAGACCCAGTACTTC
TRBJ1-4	.	TRBD1	TRBV28	CAIGTGLDEKLFF	TGTGCCATCGGGACAGGGCTAGATGAAAAACTGTTTTTT
TRBJ1-2	.	.	TRBV11-3	CASSPNRAAYGYTF	TGTGCCAGCAGCCCGAACAGGGCTGCCTATGGCTACACCTTC
TRBJ1-2	.	.	TRBV28	CASKTERPNYGYTF	TGTGCCAGCAAGACAGAACGTCCCAACTATGGCTACACCTTC
TRBJ1-1	few	TRBD1	TRBV6-5	CASRAGTGGTEAFF	TGTGCCAGCAGGGCCGGGACAGGGGGCACTGAAGCTTTCTTT
TRBJ1-6	.	.	TRBV27	CASSFRVNSPLHF	TGTGCCAGCAGTTTCAGGGTTAATTCACCCCTCCACTTT
TRBJ2-2	.	TRBD2	TRBV30	CAWSRGGTGELFF	TGTGCCTGGAGCCGGGGGGGGACCGGGGAGCTGTTTTTT
TRBJ1-1	.	TRBD1	TRBV27	CASSLRPGQGNTEAFF	TGTGCCAGCAGTTTACGCCCGGGACAGGGGAACACTGAAGCTTTCTTT
TRBJ2-1	.	TRBD2	TRBV12-3/TRBV12-4	CASSAGDVEQFF	TGTGCCAGCAGCGCGGGGGATGTAGAGCAGTTCTTC
TRBJ2-3	.	.	TRBV29-1	CSVEQGPSTDTQYF	TGCAGCGTTGAACAGGGCCCTAGCACAGATACGCAGTATTTT
TRBJ1-5	once	.	TRBV6-6	CASSYSLSNQPQHF	TGTGCCAGCAGTTACTCGTTAAGCAATCAGCCCCAGCATTTT
TRBJ1-1	.	.	TRBV7-8	CASSYNRDILVEAFF	TGTGCCAGCAGCTATAACAGGGACATTTTGGTTGAAGCTTTCTTT
TRBJ2-7	once	.	TRBV3-1/TRBV3-2	CASSQGTGYEQYF	TGTGCCAGCAGCCAAGGGACTGGGTATGAGCAGTACTTC
TRBJ2-2	.	.	TRBV19	CASSIGLGGGPGELFF	TGTGCCAGTAGTATTGGTCTCGGGGGTGGGCCCGGGGAGCTGTTTTTT
TRBJ2-3	.	TRBD2	TRBV4-2	CASSQRTSGRDTQYF	TGTGCCAGCAGCCAACGGACTAGCGGGAGGGATACGCAGTATTTT
TRBJ1-2	.	TRBD1	TRBV27	CASSSQGNYGYTF	TGTGCCAGCAGTTCACAGGGGAACTATGGCTACACCTTC
TRBJ1-2	.	.	TRBV30	CAWRRPGDGYTF	TGTGCCTGGAGGAGGCCGGGGGATGGCTACACCTTC
TRBJ1-5	.	.	TRBV25-1	CASSTGLSNQPQHF	TGTGCCAGCAGTACGGGTCTTAGCAATCAGCCCCAGCATTTT
TRBJ1-2	once	TRBD1	TRBV19	CAVGRGQGDYGYTF	TGTGCCGTGGGCAGGGGGCAAGGGGACTATGGCTACACCTTC
TRBJ2-1	.	TRBD2	TRBV19	CASMISGRASEQFF	TGTGCCAGTATGATTAGCGGGAGGGCCAGTGAGCAGTTCTTC
TRBJ2-2	.	.	TRBV14	CASSLQAGELFF	TGTGCCAGCAGCCTCCAGGCCGGGGAGCTGTTTTTT
TRBJ2-7	few	.	TRBV7-2	CASSSDTYEQYF	TGTGCCAGCAGCTCTGACACATACGAGCAGTACTTC
TRBJ1-5	.	TRBD1	TRBV28	CASSLTTGGPQPQHF	TGTGCCAGCAGTTTAACGACAGGGGGCCCTCAGCCCCAGCATTTT
TRBJ2-2	.	TRBD2	TRBV5-1	CASSPAGGGTGELFF	TGCGCCAGCAGCCCAGCGGGAGGAGGAACCGGGGAGCTGTTTTTT
TRBJ2-3	.	.	TRBV24-1	CATSGGTRGTQYF	TGTGCCACCAGTGGCGGGACTCGGGGTACGCAGTATTTT
TRBJ1-5	.	TRBD1	TRBV6-1	CASSDHDRGRVYSNQPQHF	TGTGCCAGCAGTGACCATGACAGGGGGCGCGTTTATAGCAATCAGCCCCAGCATTTT
TRBJ1-4	.	.	TRBV30	CAWSGAGNPTNEKLFF	TGTGCCTGGAGTGGGGCAGGGAACCCAACTAATGAAAAACTGTTTTTT
TRBJ1-2	.	.	TRBV6-2/TRBV6-3	CASSAGLSGYTF	TGTGCCAGCAGTGCAGGGCTATCAGGCTACACCTTC
TRBJ2-3	.	.	TRBV21-1	CASSHKAGGEYF	TGTGCCAGCAGCCATAAGGCGGGGGGGGAGTATTTT
TRBJ2-1	.	TRBD2	TRBV6-5	CASSSGLAGGSEQFF	TGTGCCAGCAGTTCGGGACTAGCGGGAGGGAGTGAGCAGTTCTTC
TRBJ1-4	.	.	TRBV2	CASSGLGGPNEKLFF	TGTGCCAGCAGTGGACTCGGGGGACCTAATGAAAAACTGTTTTTT
TRBJ2-1	.	.	TRBV7-9	CASSLNMGVEQFF	TGTGCCAGCAGCTTAAATATGGGAGTTGAGCAGTTCTTC
TRBJ2-6	.	TRBD2	TRBV2	CASSPTAGGAGANVLTF	TGTGCCAGCAGTCCCACCGCGGGGGGGGCTGGGGCCAACGTCCTGACTTTC
TRBJ2-7	.	TRBD2	TRBV28	CASSSTSGRLYEQYF	TGTGCCAGCAGTTCCACTAGCGGGAGGCTCTACGAGCAGTACTTC
TRBJ2-5	.	TRBD1	TRBV7-3	CASSSSGGVETQYF	TGTGCCAGCAGCTCCTCAGGGGGCGTGGAGACCCAGTACTTC
TRBJ2-7	.	TRBD1	TRBV19	CASSSGRGLEQYF	TGTGCCAGTAGTAGCGGCAGGGGGCTTGAGCAGTACTTC
TRBJ1-2	.	.	TRBV5-1	CASSPLGAPRSTSNYGYTF	TGCGCCAGCAGCCCCCTTGGGGCGCCCCGGTCAACATCTAACTATGGCTACACCTTC
TRBJ1-1	.	.	TRBV28	CASILSQLNTEAFF	TGTGCCAGCATTCTGAGTCAATTGAACACTGAAGCTTTCTTT
TRBJ1-1	.	.	TRBV28	CASSLLTGPNTEAFF	TGTGCCAGCAGTTTACTAACAGGGCCTAACACTGAAGCTTTCTTT
TRBJ1-1	.	.	TRBV9	CASSVDQGDGTEAFF	TGTGCCAGCAGCGTAGACCAGGGTGATGGAACTGAAGCTTTCTTT
TRBJ2-1	.	.	TRBV19	CASGPQRTYNEQFF	TGTGCCAGTGGGCCCCAGCGGACCTACAATGAGCAGTTCTTC
TRBJ2-5	.	TRBD1	TRBV14	CASSQVRGSETQYF	TGTGCCAGCAGCCAGGTCAGGGGGTCGGAGACCCAGTACTTC